The present T cell receptor (beta chain) was sequenced within a study of neoadjuvant anti-PD-1 for oral cavity cancer. Study results and limitations: Only a few patients per response group were TCR-analyzed; validation needed.

Comment on this clone: Its antigen remains unknown.

From germline, CDR1 is SGHAT and CDR2 FQDESV (reference sequence). The CDR3 runs 17 residues. Germline trimming cut 4 bases from V and 2 bases from J; bases unmatched to any gene: 13. Generated by immunoSEQ multiplex PCR, the TCRdb table keeps only in-frame clones and is missing some. The sample yields more than 25,000 clones, 80% seen once. Indicated time point: after neoadjuvant nivolumab, at surgical resection. The TCR comes from a person aged 35-79 years with oral cavity squamous cell carcinoma. The chain links TRBV11-1 to TRBJ2-7, with TRBD2 matching 8 bases. This specimen consisted of PBMCs, obtained after nivolumab (anti-PD-1) treatment. CDR3: CASSSSASGLGAYEQYF. CDR3 sequence (DNA): TGTGCCAGCAGCTCCTCAGCTAGCGGGCTGGGGGCCTACGAGCAGTACTTC.